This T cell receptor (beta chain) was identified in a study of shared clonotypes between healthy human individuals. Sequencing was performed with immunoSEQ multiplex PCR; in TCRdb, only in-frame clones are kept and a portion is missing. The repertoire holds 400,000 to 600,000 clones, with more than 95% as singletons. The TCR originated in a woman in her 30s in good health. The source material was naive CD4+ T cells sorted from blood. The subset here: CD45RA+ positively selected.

CDR3 DNA sequence: TGTGCCATCAGTGAGTCCAATCTTCTAGCGGAAAACTACAATGAGCAGTTCTTC. The encoded protein is CAISESNLLAENYNEQFF. The chain employs TRBV10-3 and TRBJ2-1; TRBD2 matches at 7 bases. The CDR3 is 18 residues long. Looked up from germline, CDR1 is ENHRY and CDR2 is SYGVKD. With V trimmed by 0 bases and J by 3 bases, 11 bases remained unmatched.